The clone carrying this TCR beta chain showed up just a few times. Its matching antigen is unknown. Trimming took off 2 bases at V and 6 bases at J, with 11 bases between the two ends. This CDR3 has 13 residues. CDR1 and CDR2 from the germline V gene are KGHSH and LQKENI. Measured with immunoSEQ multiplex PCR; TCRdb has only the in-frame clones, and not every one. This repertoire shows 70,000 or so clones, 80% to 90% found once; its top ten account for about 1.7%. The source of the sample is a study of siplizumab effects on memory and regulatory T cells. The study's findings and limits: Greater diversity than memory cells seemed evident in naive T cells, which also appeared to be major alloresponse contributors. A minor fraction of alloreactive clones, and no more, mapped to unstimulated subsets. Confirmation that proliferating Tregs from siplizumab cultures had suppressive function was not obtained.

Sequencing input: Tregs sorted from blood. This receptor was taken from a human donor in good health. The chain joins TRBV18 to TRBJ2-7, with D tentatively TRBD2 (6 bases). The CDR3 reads CASSPRLGGEQYF. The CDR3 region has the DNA TGTGCCAGCTCACCAAGACTAGGCGGCGAGCAGTACTTC. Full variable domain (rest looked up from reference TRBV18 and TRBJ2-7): NAGVMQNPRHLVRRRGQEARLRCSPMKGHSHVYWYRQLPEEGLKFMVYLQKENIIDESGMPKERFSAEFPKEGPSILRIQQVVRGDSAAYFCASSPRLGGEQYFGPGTRLTVT.